This T cell receptor (beta chain) came from a study of T-cell memory formation after mild COVID-19. Points from the study as a whole: In second-wave clones peaking day 37, SARS-CoV-2 specificity remained unconfirmed. The study found contracting CD4+ clones mainly in CM and EM and contracting CD8+ clones in EMRA.

Points on this clonotype: Its antigen is not known.

Unmatched junction bases numbered 8, after V lost 5 bases and J lost 5 bases. The CDR3 runs 14 residues. Looked up from germline, CDR1 is MDHEN and CDR2 is SYDVKM. TCRdb independently ran MiXCR on the 5' RACE reads; one entry per CDR3 protein. Among 40,000 to 55,000 distinct CDR3 sequences, roughly 7.2% were seen once, and the ten largest hold approximately 1.5%. Material: PBMCs or a T cell subset sorted from them (not recorded which). This receptor was taken from a man aged 18-30 years who had mild COVID-19 (a few samples of this study predate the infection). Cell type and time point are not known. The rearrangement joins TRBV28 to TRBJ1-1, with 7 bases aligning to TRBD1. The CDR3 bases are TGTGCCAGCAGTGAGACGGACAGGACGACTGAAGCTTTCTTT. As protein: CASSETDRTTEAFF.